This T cell receptor (beta chain) was recorded in a study of OX40 agonist ivuxolimab in advanced cancers. The study in broad terms: Ivuxolimab was an agonistic, fully human IgG2 monoclonal antibody directed against OX40 (CD134), a costimulatory receptor. Intravenous ivuxolimab was administered to patients every 2 weeks at six dose levels: 0.01, 0.1, 0.3, 1.5, 3 and 10 mg/kg. Prior anti-PD-1, anti-PD-L1 or anti-CTLA-4 therapy was permitted, and checkpoint inhibitors had been received by about 36% of dose-escalation patients. In the dose-escalation cohort, roughly 82% of patients were male, and the mean age was roughly 56 years with a range of about 20 to 90. Three dose-escalation patients achieved partial responses, one with hepatocellular carcinoma and two with cutaneous melanoma. The paper describes the monotherapy dose-escalation part (N ≈ 50 patients) of the phase I trial of ivuxolimab. Of the roughly 52 patients in dose escalation, some 19 had hepatocellular carcinoma, some 15 had melanoma, 9 had renal cell carcinoma and 9 had head and neck cancer. The purpose of peripheral TCRbeta sequencing was to test whether ivuxolimab changed TCR sequence diversity and led to clonal T-cell expansion. The full study reports these points: At doses of 0.1 to 3.0 mg/kg, clonal expansion of both CD4+ and CD8+ T cells in blood was seen between baseline and week 6. Low levels of normalized T-cell clonal expansion were also seen in some patients who did not respond. In the 0.1-3.0 mg/kg groups, partial responders were among the patients with the lowest normalized peripheral clonal expansion, particularly in CD8+ T cells. After ivuxolimab, CD8+ T cells had more expanded clones than CD4+ T cells on average. Antigen specificity was not determined for the clonally expanded peripheral T cells.

Genomic DNA was isolated from the sorted cells so that the TCRbeta CDR3 region could be sequenced. TCRbeta CDR3 regions were sequenced using the immunoSEQ Assay. The source is immuneACCESS, and TCRdb retained only in-frame sequences with V and J called. Part of the clones is not carried over; for the studies checked, unresolved V genes explain less than half of this, and the remainder is unexplained. This sample gives about 61,000 clones in total; approximately 90% of them show up just once. The ten most abundant clones make up approximately 0.32% of the sample. The trial excluded patients who had a history of autoimmune disease or who were on systemic immunosuppression. Peripheral blood for TCR sequencing was collected from all dose cohorts at baseline, on cycle 4 day 1, and on cycle 7 day 1. Samples came from an open-label, multicenter, first-in-human phase I dose-escalation trial of ivuxolimab. Adults with locally advanced or metastatic head and neck squamous cell, hepatocellular, melanoma or renal cell carcinoma were enrolled in the trial. Before TCR sequencing, CD4+ T cells and CD8+ T cells were sorted from peripheral blood as separate populations.

Between the V and J ends, shortened by 5 bases and 6 bases respectively, the junction contains 14 bases. Measured from the cysteine to the phenylalanine, the CDR3 is 15 residues long. Only the CDR3 DNA is retained, 45 bases long and in frame from the first base. Sequences MNHEY (CDR1) and SVGAGI (CDR2) are obtained from the germline V gene. Concerning this clone itself: It has no known antigen specificity. Per-nucleotide qualities are absent, and no much larger clonotype sits a single base away.

This receptor was obtained from an adult with an advanced solid tumor such as melanoma, head and neck, liver or kidney cancer. The sample was CD4+ or CD8+ T cells sorted from blood, taken in a trial of the OX40 agonist ivuxolimab. This receptor chain uses TRBV6-5 and TRBJ1-6; a weak D assignment points to TRBD1 (5 bases agree). In nucleotide form, the sequence is TGTGCCAGCAGTCATCAGGGAGATACTAATTCACCCCTCCACTTT. Its coded protein is CASSHQGDTNSPLHF.